This T cell receptor (beta chain) appears in the sequencing data of a study of blood T cell repertoires in COVID-19. TCRdb's table, derived via immunoSEQ multiplex PCR, lists solely in-frame clones and lacks some. The table records around 70,000 clones, around 87% of them present only once. CDR1 is SGHAT, CDR2 FQDESV, per germline (reference sequence). Trimming removed 1 base at V and 7 bases at J, with 13 bases between. This CDR3 contains 14 residues. This clonotype originated in a woman older than 75 with active or convalescent COVID-19. Sequencing used peripheral blood. The rearrangement uses TRBV11-1 and TRBJ2-5; D perhaps matches TRBD2 (6 bases). The CDR3 here is CASSLGGDGTTQYF. CDR3 sequence (DNA): TGTGCCAGCAGCTTAGGGGGGGATGGGACGACCCAGTACTTC.